This T cell receptor (beta chain) originates from a study of blood T cell repertoires in COVID-19. On the study more broadly: Samples came from the United States, Italy and Spain, spanning acute and convalescent COVID-19.

Original data processing: Scientists estimated how many nucleated cells there were by amplifying reference gene primers. Repertoires were generated with immunoSEQ multiplex PCR, while TCRdb's copy carries only in-frame clones and drops some. V and J calls and clone size are those listed in that table; D and trimming were worked out from the DNA. This table holds around 170,000 clones, over 80% found once. While infection was still active, Seattle patients were enrolled and then followed longitudinally. Trimming took off 0 bases at V and 6 bases at J, with 10 bases between the two ends. Looked up from germline, CDR1 is SGHRS and CDR2 is YFSETQ. This CDR3 has 14 residues.

The chain couples TRBV5-1 to TRBJ1-5; D may be TRBD1 (6 bases). The TCR sequence derives from a woman in her 70s with COVID-19, enrolled during active disease. Sample: peripheral blood. The CDR3 DNA reads as TGCGCCAGCAGCTTGGGGACAGAGGGTCAGCCCCAGCATTTT. Residues: CASSLGTEGQPQHF.